This entry features one T cell receptor beta chain sequence. The source of the sample is a study of blood T cells in healthy people across ages. A second PCR, run for about 6 to 11 cycles, used a sample-barcoded 5' primer plus a J-beta primer mix. TCRdb itself ran the 5' RACE reads through MiXCR, one entry per CDR3 protein. The repertoire holds around 2 million distinct CDR3 sequences, with more than 35% as singletons. This sequence originates from a human donor in good health. Specimen: blood.

The CDR3 reads CASSSDRSGYGYTF. DNA of the CDR3: TGTGCCAGCAGTTCCGACAGGTCGGGGTATGGCTACACCTTC. This chain links TRBV12-3 or TRBV12-4 with TRBJ1-2; TRBD1 might be the D (6 bases). This CDR3 has 14 residues. Trimming removed 4 bases at V and 5 bases at J, with 14 bases between.